This T cell receptor beta chain emerged from a study of T cell responses to AZD1222 COVID-19 vaccine. Study-level background: Second doses at about 4 or about 12 weeks were pooled.

Concerning this clone itself: Its antigen is currently unknown.

The CDR3 is made up of 16 amino acids. In germline, CDR1 is LNHNV, CDR2 YYDKDF (reference sequence). With V trimmed by 5 bases and J by 3 bases, 8 bases remained unmatched. Some clones are missing from TCRdb's copy, which holds only in-frame ones; the method was immunoSEQ multiplex PCR. This sample yields around 100,000 clones, of which approximately 91% are seen a single time; around 1.7% belongs to the top ten. Findings of the study overall: Samples come after the peak T cell response, not at day 14.

The sequenced sample was peripheral blood, obtained on day 0 of AZD1222 vaccination. This rearrangement joins TRBV15 to TRBJ1-1; 11 bases are a match to TRBD1. The clonotype comes from an adult in good health. This CDR3 is CATSFRTGGKDTEAFF. The CDR3 DNA is TGTGCCACCAGCTTTCGGACAGGGGGCAAGGACACTGAAGCTTTCTTT.